This T cell receptor beta chain was captured by sequencing in a study of vaccination and CD4 T cells after COVID-19. Study as a whole: Convalescent participants consisted of six males and four females, two being Hispanic.

Germline V gene sequence: CDR1 LNHNV, CDR2 YYDKDF (reference sequence). The CDR3 contains 15 residues. V was trimmed by 0 bases and J by 4 bases, leaving 10 bases between them. The Oncomine TCR Beta short-read assay was applied to DNA of cultured CD4+ T cells. It was from cultured CD4+ T cells that genomic DNA was extracted. A single record per CDR3 protein comes from TCRdb applying MiXCR to the PCR reads. The sample carries around 10,000 distinct CDR3 sequences, 55% recorded once. With respect to this clonotype: The antigen remains unidentified.

Treatment here: roughly nine-day PBMC culture with coronavirus spike peptide pools or control peptides (ViraFEST assay). Peptide pool stimulation in ViraFEST expanded antigen-specific T cells, whose TCRs were then sequenced. The genes are TRBV15 and TRBJ2-4; no clear D gene. Sequencing was performed on CD4+ T cells from blood, cultured in vitro. This clonotype originated in a human donor who had recovered from COVID-19. CDR3: CATSRDQGGKNIQYF. CDR3 DNA sequence: TGTGCCACCAGCAGAGATCAAGGCGGAAAAAACATTCAGTACTTC.